What follows are 20 T cell receptor beta chains derived from one specimen sequenced in a study of siplizumab effects on memory and regulatory T cells. The repertoire was sequenced with immunoSEQ multiplex PCR; TCRdb's copy has only in-frame clones and lacks some. The sample consists of tens of thousands of clones, 85% to 95% of them appearing once. The sequenced material came from non-Treg CD4+ T cells sorted from blood. The receptors were gathered from a human donor in good health.

This clone has a single count. V gene TRBV6-5 combines with J gene TRBJ2-1, with 9 bases aligning to TRBD2. The germline V gene has CDR1 MNHEY and CDR2 SVGAGI. The CDR3 covers 13 residues. V shed 5 bases, J shed 13 bases, and the junction held 9 bases outside the gene matches. The CDR3 protein is CASSETSGLEQFF. CDR3 DNA sequence: TGTGCCAGCAGTGAGACTAGCGGCCTTGAACAGTTCTTC.

This chain connects TRBV10-3 to TRBJ1-1, with 7 nucleotides matching TRBD1. V shed 4 bases and J 3 bases; nucleotides not matched to a gene: 17. Germline V CDR1 and CDR2: ENHRY, SYGVKD. This CDR3 has 18 residues. The CDR3 nucleotides read TGTGCCATCAGTGGACCGGGACAGAGGAACCCTGGGGACACTGAAGCTTTCTTT. This codes for CAISGPGQRNPGDTEAFF.

The chain employs TRBV4-3 and TRBJ2-3; TRBD2 matches at 8 bases. V trimming: 1 base; J trimming: 3 bases; junction bases outside the gene matches: 9. CDR3 length: 17 residues. Germline loops: CDR1 LGHNA, CDR2 YSLEER. The CDR3 is CASSQAILAGGTDTQYF. CDR3 sequence (DNA): TGCGCCAGCAGCCAAGCGATCCTGGCGGGAGGTACAGATACGCAGTATTTT.

The chain has TRBV5-1 and TRBJ1-5, with no clear D. Germline V CDR1 and CDR2: SGHRS, YFSETQ. Trimming removed 4 bases from V and 5 bases from J, with 13 bases in between. The CDR3 spans 14 residues. As DNA, the CDR3 is TGCGCCAGCAGCCCGGGAGGGTTGGATCAGCCCCAGCATTTT. It is translated as CASSPGGLDQPQHF.

The chain joins TRBV27 to TRBJ2-1; D ambiguous. Germline CDR1 and CDR2: MNHEY and SMNVEV (reference sequence). The CDR3 extends over 16 amino acids. Deletions cut 5 bases from V and 0 bases from J, with 14 bases between. The CDR3 DNA reads TGTGCCAGCAGTCCAAAGCGACTCAGCTCCTACAATGAGCAGTTCTTC. It encodes CASSPKRLSSYNEQFF.

This rearrangement joins TRBV5-1 to TRBJ2-7; a weak D match, TRBD2 (7 bases). This CDR3 spans 16 amino acids. CDR1 SGHRS and CDR2 YFSETQ come from the germline V gene. V lost 1 base and J lost 1, with 15 bases in between. The CDR3 reads CASSLKGGGPSYEQYF. The CDR3 DNA sequence: TGCGCCAGCAGCTTGAAAGGCGGGGGCCCTTCCTACGAGCAGTACTTC.

This sequence joins TRBV5-1 and TRBJ2-7; weak D call: TRBD1 (5 bases). The CDR3 consists of 12 residues. The ends were cut back, 8 bases at V and 3 bases at J, with 12 bases in the middle. Looked up from germline, CDR1 is SGHRS and CDR2 is YFSETQ. CDR3 in amino acids: CASSQGSYEQYF. The DNA of the CDR3 is TGCGCCAGTAGCCAGGGAAGCTACGAGCAGTACTTC. Combining the CDR3 with reference TRBV5-1 and TRBJ2-7 gives the whole variable domain KAGVTQTPRYLIKTRGQQVTLSCSPISGHRSVSWYQQTPGQGLQFLFEYFSETQRNKGNFPGRFSGRQFSNSRSEMNVSTLELGDSALYLCASSQGSYEQYFGPGTRLTVT.

This rearrangement joins TRBV19 to TRBJ2-7, with D possibly called TRBD1 or TRBD2 (7 bases each). Germline CDR1 reads LNHDA; CDR2 reads SQIVND (reference sequence). V shed 5 bases and J shed 6 bases, with 17 bases lying between them. The CDR3 sequence is 14 residues long. The CDR3 spells CASSPDREGSEQYF. DNA of the CDR3: TGTGCCAGTAGTCCTGACAGGGAGGGGTCCGAGCAGTACTTC.

This clone has a single count. The rearrangement joins TRBV5-1 to TRBJ2-4; perhaps TRBD2 as D (6 bases). CDR1 and CDR2 from the germline V gene are SGHRS and YFSETQ. This CDR3 comprises 16 residues. V lost 1 base, J lost 1 base, and 12 bases lay in between. CDR3 sequence reads: CASSLLAGGAKNIQYF. CDR3 sequence (DNA): TGCGCCAGCAGCTTGTTAGCCGGGGGTGCCAAAAACATTCAGTACTTC.

The DNA for the CDR3 is TGTGCCAGTAGTATAGATACACAGGTCGGTGAAGCTTTCTTT. Protein: CASSIDTQVGEAFF. V is TRBV19 and J is TRBJ1-1, with a weak D call TRBD1 (5 bases). Per the germline V gene, CDR1 is LNHDA and CDR2 is SQIVND (reference sequence). The CDR3 is 14 residues long. V was shortened by 0 bases and J by 7 bases, with 12 bases between the two germline ends.

The chain combines TRBV11-2 with TRBJ2-1; 8 nucleotides line up with TRBD2. The length of the CDR3 is 14 residues. V dropped 1 base and J dropped 4; count of bases not matched to a gene: 0. CDR1 SGHAT and CDR2 FQNNGV come from the germline V gene. CDR3 DNA sequence: TGTGCCAGCAGCTTAGGCGGGAGGTACAATGAGCAGTTCTTC. This sequence encodes CASSLGGRYNEQFF.

The chain joins TRBV10-2 to TRBJ2-1; a weak D match, TRBD2 (6 bases). The ends were cut back, 7 bases at V and 4 bases at J, with 17 bases in the middle. CDR1 and CDR2 (germline): WSHSY, SAAADI. This CDR3 is 15 amino acids long. The CDR3 nucleotides are TGCGCCAGCACTGGTGAGGGAGGCAGATACAATGAGCAGTTCTTC. It codes for CASTGEGGRYNEQFF.

This clone showed up just a few times. The rearrangement uses TRBV11-2 and TRBJ1-2; no clear D. Trimming cost V 1 base and J 4 bases, with 7 bases left between them. This CDR3 region has 13 residues. CDR1 SGHAT and CDR2 FQNNGV come from the germline V gene. The CDR3 protein is CASSLVGSYGYTF. CDR3 nucleotides: TGTGCCAGCAGCTTAGTAGGCAGCTATGGCTACACCTTC.

V and J are TRBV6-6 and TRBJ1-1; TRBD1 might be the D (5 bases). The CDR3 is 14 residues long. Germline V gene sequence: CDR1 MNHNY, CDR2 SVGAGI (reference sequence). V shed 4 bases and J shed 3 bases, with 12 bases lying between them. Written as DNA, the CDR3 is TGTGCCAGCAGTTCCAGGGCTTTGGACACTGAAGCTTTCTTT. The encoded protein is CASSSRALDTEAFF.

The chain has TRBV11-3 and TRBJ2-5, with D tentatively TRBD2 (5 bases). The CDR3 extends over 10 amino acids. Germline V gives CDR1 SGHNT, CDR2 YENEEA. Trimming stripped 9 bases from V and 7 bases from J, with 9 bases between. The CDR3 protein is CAREVWTQYF. The CDR3 DNA follows: TGTGCCAGGGAGGTCTGGACCCAGTACTTC. The entire variable domain, with the rest obtained from reference TRBV11-3 and TRBJ2-5, is as follows: EAGVVQSPRYKIIEKKQPVAFWCNPISGHNTLYWYLQNLGQGPELLIRYENEEAVDDSQLPKDRFSAERLKGVDSTLKIQPAELGDSAVYLCAREVWTQYFGPGTRLLVL.

This CDR3 reads CASSGGAHSGNTIYF. The CDR3 DNA follows: TGTGCCAGCAGCGGGGGGGCGCACTCTGGAAACACCATATATTTT. The chain has TRBV7-8 and TRBJ1-3; D might be TRBD1 (6 bases). Trimming stripped 5 bases from V and 0 bases from J, with 11 bases between. Germline loops: CDR1 SGHVS, CDR2 FQNEAQ. CDR3 length: 15 amino acids.

The V gene is TRBV11-3, the J gene TRBJ2-1, with D hard to call. The V end lost 5 bases, the J end lost 0 bases, and 11 bases lay between the germline ends. Germline V lookup: CDR1 SGHNT, CDR2 YENEEA. This CDR3 contains 15 residues. The CDR3 region has the DNA TGTGCCAGCAGCCCCTACAGAAGCTCCTACAATGAGCAGTTCTTC. It codes for CASSPYRSSYNEQFF.

CDR3 DNA sequence: TGTGCCAGCAGCGTAGCGACTAGCGGGAGGAACGAGCAGTACTTC. The encoded protein is CASSVATSGRNEQYF. The rearrangement uses TRBV9 and TRBJ2-7; TRBD2 matches at 13 bases. Trimming removed 0 bases from V and 5 bases from J; junction bases left unmatched: 2. CDR3 length: 15 residues. The germline CDR1 and CDR2 sequences are SGDLS and YYNGEE. The full variable domain, with the rest looked up from reference TRBV9 and TRBJ2-7, is DSGVTQTPKHLITATGQRVTLRCSPRSGDLSVYWYQQSLDQGLQFLIQYYNGEERAKGNILERFSAQQFPDLHSELNLSSLELGDSALYFCASSVATSGRNEQYFGPGTRLTVT.

The genes are TRBV4-1 and TRBJ1-5; a possible D gene is TRBD1 (5 bases). Germline V gene data show CDR1 as MGHRA and CDR2 as YSYEKL. V lost 2 bases and J 3 bases, leaving 14 bases between the germline ends. This CDR3 comprises 16 residues. The CDR3 DNA reads as TGCGCCAGCAGCCAACCCAGCACAGGATTCAATCAGCCCCAGCATTTT. This translates into CASSQPSTGFNQPQHF.

This sequence joins TRBV19 and TRBJ1-5; 10 nucleotides align to TRBD1. J lost 2 bases, V lost 3 bases, and 7 bases had no gene match. The CDR3 covers 17 residues. The V gene's germline CDR1 is LNHDA and CDR2 SQIVND (reference sequence). In DNA form, the CDR3 reads TGTGCCAGTAGTATCCGCGACAGGGGGCTTGGCAATCAGCCCCAGCATTTT. This sequence encodes CASSIRDRGLGNQPQHF.